This entry features one T cell receptor beta chain sequence. Antigen unknown. This may arise from a read error, as a much more abundant clone is one base away. Regions amplified from RNA transcripts were the TCR beta CDR3 regions. TCR CDR3 regions were first amplified by RT-PCR with HTBI primers. Each CDR3 protein is one row after TCRdb ran MiXCR on the multiplex PCR reads. The sample has 390,000 or so distinct CDR3 sequences, about 15% seen once. Germline assignment: CDR1 SGHRS and CDR2 YFSETQ. V lost 2 bases to trimming and J lost 9 bases, with 12 bases between them. The CDR3 covers 13 residues. Based on clinical symptoms, serum thyroxine and TRAb, thyroid ultrasound and orbital computed tomography, diagnoses were reached. Cells are PBMCs isolated from around 10 ml of fresh blood. The data were obtained in a study of T cells in Graves' hyperthyroidism and ophthalmopathy. General observations from the study: Among clonotypes expanded in thyroid above 0.001, most were also found in blood.

This sequence joins TRBV5-1 and TRBJ2-1; weak D call: TRBD2 (5 bases). The TCR sequence derives from a man aged 18 to 30 with Graves' ophthalmopathy. Sequenced sample: blood. CDR3 residues: CASSLAAWSEQFF. DNA for the CDR3: TGCGCCAGCAGCTTAGCGGCCTGGAGTGAGCAGTTCTTC.